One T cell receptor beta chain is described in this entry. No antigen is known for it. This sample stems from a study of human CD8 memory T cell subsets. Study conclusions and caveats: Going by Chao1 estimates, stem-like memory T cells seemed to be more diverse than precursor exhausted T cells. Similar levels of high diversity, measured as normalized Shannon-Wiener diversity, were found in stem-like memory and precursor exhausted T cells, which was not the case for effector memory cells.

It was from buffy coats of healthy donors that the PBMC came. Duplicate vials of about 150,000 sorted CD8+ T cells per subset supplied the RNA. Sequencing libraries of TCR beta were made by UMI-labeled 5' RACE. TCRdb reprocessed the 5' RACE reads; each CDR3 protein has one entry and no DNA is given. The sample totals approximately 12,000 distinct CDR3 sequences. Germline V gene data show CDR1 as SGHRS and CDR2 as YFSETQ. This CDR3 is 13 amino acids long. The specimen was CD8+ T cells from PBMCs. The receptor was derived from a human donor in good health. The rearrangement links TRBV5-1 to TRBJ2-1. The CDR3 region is CASSFRQRNEQFF. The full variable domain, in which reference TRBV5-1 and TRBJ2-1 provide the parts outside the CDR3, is KAGVTQTPRYLIKTRGQQVTLSCSPISGHRSVSWYQQTPGQGLQFLFEYFSETQRNKGNFPGRFSGRQFSNSRSEMNVSTLELGDSALYLCASSFRQRNEQFFGPGTRLTVL.